This T cell receptor beta chain was found in a study of T-cell reconstitution after alpha-beta-depleted transplantation in children. The CDR3 covers 16 residues. The trim removed 5 bases at V and 12 bases at J, leaving 10 bases unmatched. Using unique molecular identifiers, the investigators prepared the TCRbeta library. A single record per CDR3 protein comes from TCRdb applying MiXCR to the PCR reads. The table shows about 640,000 distinct CDR3 sequences, with approximately 17% occurring only once. The sample was PBMCs from the stem cell graft donor, taken from the stem cell graft. This clonotype was obtained from a human donor who donated a stem cell graft to a child with acute myeloid leukemia. The rearrangement uses TRBV12-3 or TRBV12-4 and TRBJ2-1; 16 bases agree with TRBD2. The CDR3 loop reads CASSPSGTSGGAGQFF. CDR3 bases: TGTGCCAGCAGTCCTTCCGGGACTAGCGGGGGGGCAGGGCAGTTCTTC.